Below are 22 T cell receptor beta chains sequenced from a single sample in a study of regulatory T cells in long-lasting Graves disease. Time point reported: persistent/refractory GD, antithyroid drugs over 5 years with positive TRAb. Scientists built the TCR library using RNA that was extracted from PBMCs. Construction of the TCR beta libraries employed iRepertoire HTBI primers in conjunction with Arm-PCR of CDR3 regions. MiXCR was run by TCRdb on the multiplex PCR reads, yielding one entry per CDR3 protein. The sample yields 350,000 to 500,000 distinct CDR3 sequences, about 21% seen once. The input for sequencing was peripheral blood mononuclear cells (PBMCs), taken when the disease was refractory, from a patient treated with antithyroid drugs. The receptors were sampled from a female donor with Graves disease.

About this clonotype: One junction end disagrees with the germline gene, perhaps due to a read error. V and J are TRBV29-1 and TRBJ2-3; D is undetermined. From germline, CDR1 is SQVTM and CDR2 ANQGSEA. CDR3 length: 15 residues. Here the CDR3 DNA reads TGCGGCGTTGAAGATCAATTCAAGGGTCCAGATACGCAGTATTTT. Its protein product is CGVEDQFKGPDTQYF.

This clonotype was detected ten times or more. The chain carries TRBV28 and TRBJ2-5; no clear D. The V and J ends lost 6 bases and 2 bases respectively, with 19 bases between them. From germline, CDR1 is MDHEN and CDR2 SYDVKM. This CDR3 region has 16 residues. The CDR3 DNA reads TGTGCCAGCAGCAATCCCAAGATGCGAACTCAAGAGACCCAGTACTTC. This sequence encodes CASSNPKMRTQETQYF.

The table lists this clonotype with many counts. CDR3 coding DNA: TGTGCCAGCAGTAGAGGGGCTATTTTCGACTACTACGAGCAGTACTTC. It encodes CASSRGAIFDYYEQYF. The chain carries TRBV27 and TRBJ2-7, with D perhaps given as TRBD1 or TRBD2 (5 bases each). V was pared by 5 bases and J by 3 bases, with 20 bases between. CDR1 is MNHEY, CDR2 SMNVEV, per germline (reference sequence). The CDR3 is made up of 16 amino acids.

A few counts support this clonotype. The genes are TRBV4-1 and TRBJ1-1, with 10 bases aligning to TRBD1. This CDR3 has 16 amino acids. CDR1 and CDR2 from the germline V gene are MGHRA and YSYEKL. After removal of 4 bases from V and 0 bases from J, the junction contained 5 bases not matched to a gene. CDR3 DNA sequence: TGCGCCAGCAGCCGCGGACAGGGGGGACTGAACACTGAAGCTTTCTTT. Amino acid sequence: CASSRGQGGLNTEAFF.

This clonotype was observed at least ten times. The V call is TRBV29-1, the J call TRBJ2-5; D might be TRBD2 (6 bases). The CDR3 has 12 amino acids. Germline V gene data show CDR1 as SQVTM and CDR2 as ANQGSEA. Trimming removed 4 bases at V and 5 bases at J, with 11 bases between. CDR3 region: CSVAGEDETQYF. CDR3 in DNA: TGCAGCGTTGCCGGGGAGGATGAGACCCAGTACTTC.

The chain is built from TRBV27 and TRBJ2-7; 11 bases are a match to TRBD2. Germline V gives CDR1 MNHEY, CDR2 SMNVEV (reference sequence). This CDR3 has 14 residues. V lost 5 bases to trimming and J lost 3 bases; unmatched junction nucleotides: 3. CDR3 bases: TGTGCCAGCAGTATAGCGGGAGGGTACTACGAGCAGTACTTC. This codes for CASSIAGGYYEQYF.

This clonotype came up many times. This chain uses TRBV29-1 with TRBJ2-5; weak D call: TRBD2 (6 bases). The V end was cut by 0 bases, the J end by 1 base, with 15 bases between. Germline CDR1 reads SQVTM; CDR2 reads ANQGSEA. The CDR3 has 16 residues. The CDR3 bases are TGCAGCGTTGAAGATCTTCCTAGCGAACCCCAAGAGACCCAGTACTTC. Its translation: CSVEDLPSEPQETQYF.

This clonotype was seen a handful of times. The gene calls are TRBV6-1 and TRBJ2-7, with D possibly matching TRBD2 (6 bases). V shed 10 bases and J shed 4 bases, with 17 bases lying between them. The CDR3 totals 13 residues. Germline-derived CDR1 and CDR2 are MNHNS and SASEGT. The CDR3 loop reads CATSGRGEYEQYF. The CDR3 DNA reads TGTGCCACCTCAGGGCGGGGAGAGTACGAGCAGTACTTC.

This clonotype appeared many times. At one end, the junction sequence differs from germline, possibly due to a read error. The chain carries TRBV5-1 and TRBJ2-7, with 13 bases lining up with TRBD2. This CDR3 contains 15 residues. Germline V gene data show CDR1 as SGHRS and CDR2 as YFSETQ. DNA for the CDR3: TGTGCCAGCAGCTCCGGACTAGCGGGAGTAAACGAGCAGTACTTC. Residues: CASSSGLAGVNEQYF. The full variable domain, with the rest looked up from reference TRBV5-1 and TRBJ2-7, is KAGVTQTPRYLIKTRGQQVTLSCSPISGHRSVSWYQQTPGQGLQFLFEYFSETQRNKGNFPGRFSGRQFSNSRSEMNVSTLELGDSALYLCASSSGLAGVNEQYFGPGTRLTVT.

In this sample, this clonotype turned up many times. This sequence joins TRBV28 and TRBJ1-4; 12 bases match TRBD1. The CDR3 has 16 residues. The J segment lost 7 bases and the V segment lost 6 bases, leaving 9 bases of the junction unmatched. Per germline, CDR1 MDHEN and CDR2 SYDVKM. As DNA, the CDR3 is TGTGCCAGCAGCGGCCGGGACAGGGGGCTGCCTGAAAAACTGTTTTTT. It codes for CASSGRDRGLPEKLFF.

This clonotype was counted many times. V gene TRBV2 combines with J gene TRBJ2-7; unclear D gene. The CDR3 is 16 residues long. CDR1 is SNHLY, CDR2 FYNNEI, per germline. V lost 4 bases and J lost 3, with 19 bases in between. CDR3 loop: CASSVLKASPNYEQYF. The CDR3 DNA reads as TGTGCCAGCAGTGTTTTAAAGGCCAGCCCTAACTACGAGCAGTACTTC. Based on the CDR3 plus reference TRBV2 and TRBJ2-7, the full variable domain is EPEVTQTPSHQVTQMGQEVILRCVPISNHLYFYWYRQILGQKVEFLVSFYNNEISEKSEIFDDQFSVERPDGSNFTLKIRSTKLEDSAMYFCASSVLKASPNYEQYFGPGTRLTVT.

Ten or more counts support this clonotype. An end of the junction differs from the germline gene, which may be a read error. V usage is TRBV27 and J usage is TRBJ2-7; D not certain. CDR1 and CDR2 from the germline V gene are MNHEY and SMNVEV (reference sequence). The CDR3 extends over 12 amino acids. The CDR3 DNA is TGTGCCAGCAGTCCTAACTCCAACGAGCAGTACTTC. This encodes CASSPNSNEQYF.

This chain joins TRBV28 and TRBJ2-4, with 8 nucleotides matching TRBD2. V trimming: 8 bases; J trimming: 1 base; junction bases outside the gene matches: 1. The CDR3 is made up of 13 amino acids. Germline CDR1 reads MDHEN; CDR2 reads SYDVKM. The CDR3 DNA sequence: TGTGCCAGCCGGGAGGGGGCCAAAAACATTCAGTACTTC. Residues: CASREGAKNIQYF.

The sample holds a few counts of this clonotype. This rearrangement joins TRBV27 to TRBJ2-7; TRBD1 matches 9 bases. The CDR3 has 14 residues. Per the germline V gene, CDR1 is MNHEY and CDR2 is SMNVEV (reference sequence). With V trimmed by 5 bases and J by 3 bases, 5 bases remained unmatched. CDR3 in DNA: TGTGCCAGCAGTAGAGGGACAGGGCACTACGAGCAGTACTTC. Encoded protein: CASSRGTGHYEQYF.

Turning to this clonotype: A much larger clonotype is one base distant, so this may be a read error. CDR3 nucleotides: TGTGCCAGCAGTGCGGGATCCTATAATTCACCCCCCCACTTT. It codes for CASSAGSYNSPPHF. The chain combines TRBV6-1 with TRBJ1-6, with D hard to call. Germline lookup yields CDR1 MNHNS and CDR2 SASEGT. The CDR3 consists of 14 residues.

About this clonotype: Being one base from a much bigger clone, this may be a read error. The genes are TRBV28 and TRBJ2-7; 7 nucleotides line up with TRBD1. The CDR3 is made up of 14 amino acids. Germline CDR1 MDHEN, CDR2 SYDVKM. The CDR3 DNA follows: TGTGTCAGCACCCCCGCAGGGGGAGACTACGAGCAGTACTTC. It yields the protein CVSTPAGGDYEQYF.

This clonotype was counted ten times or more. This sequence joins TRBV10-1 and TRBJ2-7; D gene ambiguous. Trimming left V 4 bases short and J 2 bases short, with 9 bases between. Germline lookup yields CDR1 WNHNN and CDR2 SYGVQD (reference sequence). The CDR3 is made up of 13 amino acids. CDR3: CASSVGFPYEQYF. In DNA form, the CDR3 reads TGCGCCAGCAGTGTTGGATTTCCCTACGAGCAGTACTTC.

This clonotype showed up just a few times. The rearrangement joins TRBV19 to TRBJ1-2, with D unresolved. CDR3 length: 13 residues. In germline, CDR1 is LNHDA, CDR2 SQIVND (reference sequence). The V gene lost 8 bases and the J gene lost 0 bases, with 10 bases spanning the gap. CDR3 protein: CASRPSANYGYTF. CDR3 in DNA: TGTGCCAGTCGGCCCTCAGCTAACTATGGCTACACCTTC.

This clonotype was recorded a few times. J is TRBJ2-7 and V is TRBV6-1, with 14 nucleotides matching TRBD2. There are 16 residues in the CDR3. Germline CDR1 reads MNHNS; CDR2 reads SASEGT. V lost 6 bases, J lost 1 base, and 5 bases stayed unmatched. The CDR3 protein is CASSSTSGRGSYEQYF. Here the CDR3 DNA reads TGTGCCAGCAGCTCGACTAGCGGGAGGGGTTCCTACGAGCAGTACTTC.

The chain carries TRBV5-1 and TRBJ1-2; maybe TRBD1 (5 bases). The CDR3 totals 14 residues. Trimming took 3 bases from V and 4 from J, leaving 13 bases between them. Germline CDR1 is SGHRS and CDR2 is YFSETQ. CDR3 amino acids: CASSSEGPSYGYTF. CDR3 nucleotide sequence: TGCGCCAGCAGCTCGGAGGGACCGAGCTATGGCTACACCTTC.

This clonotype was seen at least ten times. The V gene is TRBV28, the J gene TRBJ2-7; 9 nucleotides line up with TRBD2. The J segment lost 4 bases and the V segment lost 5 bases, leaving 9 bases of the junction unmatched. The CDR3 is 15 residues long. The V gene's germline CDR1 is MDHEN and CDR2 SYDVKM. The CDR3 protein is CASSLPGGRVYEQYF. The CDR3, as DNA: TGTGCCAGCAGTCTCCCCGGCGGGAGGGTATACGAGCAGTACTTC.

The rearrangement uses TRBV18 and TRBJ2-2; a possible D gene is TRBD1 (6 bases). Trimming took 3 bases from V and 6 from J, leaving 14 bases between them. Germline CDR1 is KGHSH and CDR2 is LQKENI. The CDR3 consists of 15 residues. CDR3 sequence reads: CASSPEQGRAGELFF. The CDR3 nucleotides are TGTGCCAGCTCACCGGAACAGGGACGCGCCGGGGAGCTGTTTTTT.